The next 3 T cell receptor beta chains were all read from a single sample in a study of control samples from healthy donors and cancer patients. Clones were sequenced by immunoSEQ multiplex PCR, and TCRdb holds only the in-frame ones, with some missing. The sample comprises 130,000 to 150,000 clones, more than 85% of which are singletons, and approximately 2.9% rests with the top ten. The sequenced sample consisted of blood. Every receptor here comes from a young man in good health.

The V call is TRBV7-8, the J call TRBJ1-1; D unresolved. The CDR3 extends over 16 amino acids. The germline gives CDR1 SGHVS, CDR2 FQNEAQ. The V gene lost 5 bases and the J gene lost 3 bases, with 19 bases spanning the gap. CDR3 nucleotides: TGTGCCAGCAGCCCTACATCCGTTTGGATGTACACTGAAGCTTTCTTT. Translation gives CASSPTSVWMYTEAFF. Based on the CDR3 plus reference TRBV7-8 and TRBJ1-1, the full variable domain is GAGVSQSPRYKVAKRGQDVALRCDPISGHVSLFWYQQALGQGPEFLTYFQNEAQLDKSGLPSDRFFAERPEGSVSTLKIQRTQQEDSAVYLCASSPTSVWMYTEAFFGQGTRLTVV.

The chain is built from TRBV7-2 and TRBJ2-7, with 12 bases fitting TRBD2. The junction had 13 bases not matched to a gene; V was cut back by 6 bases and J by 1 base. Germline V lookup: CDR1 SGHTA, CDR2 FQGNSA. This CDR3 is 18 amino acids long. CDR3 sequence (DNA): TGTGCCAGCAGTCTAGGGAGACTAGCGGGGGTCCCATCCTACGAGCAGTACTTC. This codes for CASSLGRLAGVPSYEQYF.

The chain couples TRBV11-2 to TRBJ1-1; D gene ambiguous. Germline lookup yields CDR1 SGHAT and CDR2 FQNNGV. The germline V and J ends were trimmed by 1 base and 9 bases, with 9 bases remaining between them. CDR3 length equals 12 residues. DNA of the CDR3: TGTGCCAGCAGCTTAGTGGTTGCCCAAGCTTTCTTT. Its translation is CASSLVVAQAFF. Full variable domain (missing parts from reference TRBV11-2 and TRBJ1-1): EAGVAQSPRYKIIEKRQSVAFWCNPISGHATLYWYQQILGQGPKLLIQFQNNGVVDDSQLPKDRFSAERLKGVDSTLKIQPAKLEDSAVYLCASSLVVAQAFFGQGTRLTVV.